This TCR beta chain is from a study of technical replicates of blood from a handful of donors (dated by TCRdb to about 2017). The library was generated by the immunoSEQ multiplex PCR assay. TCRdb took over this immuneACCESS table, retaining in-frame rearrangements with V and J assigned. Such tables are incomplete; in checked studies, under half of the missing clones stem from an unresolved V gene, and the remainder is unexplained. The sample contains about 71,000 clones, roughly 92% of them found a single time. 0.41% of the sample goes to the ten largest clones. V is pared back by 4 bases and J by 0 bases, with 6 bases lying between the germline termini. Reading the germline V gene gives CDR1 WSHSY and CDR2 SAAADI. There are 13 amino acids in the CDR3, from cysteine to phenylalanine inclusive. Only the CDR3 DNA is retained, 39 bases long and in frame from the first base. In the case of this clone: The clone's antigen remains unknown. No base-level quality is on record; no much larger clone is a single base apart.

The receptor was derived from a human donor in good health. The V gene is TRBV10-2 and the J gene is TRBJ1-1, with a tentative D gene TRBD1 over 5 matching bases. The sample consisted of T cells isolated from PBMCs. This receptor carries the CDR3 CASSGQLNTEAFF. The DNA sequence reads TGCGCCAGCAGTGGACAGCTGAACACTGAAGCTTTCTTT.